A single T cell receptor beta chain is shown here with its context. Its antigen is unknown. This sample is part of a study of cytomegalovirus exposure and HLA in healthy donors. General study points: With DRB1 most and HLA-C fewest, TCR association rates differed between HLA loci in a later analysis.

Researchers ran the PCR with 60 Vbeta and 13 Jbeta primers. TCRdb's table, derived via immunoSEQ multiplex PCR, lists solely in-frame clones and lacks some. In all, the sample yields about 91,000 clones. Trimming left V 2 bases short and J 5 bases short, with 6 bases between. From germline, CDR1 is KGHSH and CDR2 LQKENI. This CDR3 region has 12 residues. The sample comprised PBMCs. The sequence was collected from a woman aged 30 to 39 in good health and CMV-seronegative. The chain joins TRBV18 to TRBJ2-5; no firm D call. This chain's CDR3 is CASSPDTETQYF. The CDR3 DNA reads as TGTGCCAGCTCACCAGACACCGAGACCCAGTACTTC.